These 6 T cell receptor beta chains originate from one sample sequenced in a study of blood T cells in healthy people across ages. A second roughly 6 to 12 cycle PCR used barcoded and J-beta primers. Using its own MiXCR run on the 5' RACE reads, TCRdb lists one record per CDR3 protein. The sample lists hundreds of thousands of distinct CDR3 sequences, 58% occurring once. The sample comprised blood. The receptors derive from a man aged 60-69 years in good health.

The chain uses TRBV28 and TRBJ2-7; D is unresolved. Germline-derived CDR1 and CDR2 are MDHEN and SYDVKM. V lost 6 bases to trimming and J lost 2 bases, with 26 bases between them. The CDR3 covers 18 residues. The CDR3 region has the DNA TGTGCCAGCAGCCCGCCGCATGGACCGAGTAGTATAGCCTACGAGCAGTACTTC. Translated: CASSPPHGPSSIAYEQYF.

The chain couples TRBV5-1 to TRBJ2-7; D perhaps matches TRBD2 (5 bases). Looked up from germline, CDR1 is SGHRS and CDR2 is YFSETQ. Trimming removed 4 bases at V and 4 bases at J, with 12 bases between. The CDR3 runs to 13 residues. CDR3 residues: CASSVSSGYEQYF. DNA for the CDR3: TGCGCCAGCAGCGTGAGTTCGGGGTACGAGCAGTACTTC.

This chain uses TRBV6-2 or TRBV6-3 with TRBJ2-5; 13 positions agree with TRBD2. The CDR3 runs to 15 residues. The germline gives CDR1 MNHEY, CDR2 SVGEGT. V was pared by 6 bases and J by 5 bases, with 6 bases of the junction left unmatched. CDR3 nucleotide sequence: TGTGCCAGCAGAGCAGGGACTAGCGGGATCGAGACCCAGTACTTC. Translated: CASRAGTSGIETQYF.

J is TRBJ2-1 and V is TRBV29-1; 10 bases match TRBD1. Germline V gene lookup returns CDR1 SQVTM and CDR2 ANQGSEA. With 3 bases clipped from V and 6 bases from J, the junction kept 5 bases outside the gene matches. This CDR3 is built from 14 residues. The chain's CDR3 is CSVDPGQGTNEQFF. The CDR3 nucleotides are TGCAGCGTTGACCCGGGACAGGGGACCAATGAGCAGTTCTTC.

The gene calls are TRBV12-3 or TRBV12-4 and TRBJ2-5; D may be TRBD1 or TRBD2 (5 bases each). Trimming removed 3 bases at V and 5 bases at J, with 13 bases between. The CDR3 length is 14 residues. The CDR3 nucleotides read TGTGCCAGCAGTTTCGGCCTGGGGGAGGAGACCCAGTACTTC. It encodes CASSFGLGEETQYF.

This clonotype has a handful of counts. The chain combines TRBV7-2 with TRBJ2-1; D perhaps matches TRBD2 (6 bases). The CDR3 is 13 residues long. V was trimmed by 4 bases and J by 6 bases, leaving 10 bases between them. Germline V CDR1 and CDR2: SGHTA, FQGNSA. This CDR3 reads CASSSTRLNEQFF. DNA of the CDR3: TGTGCCAGCAGCTCGACTAGGCTCAATGAGCAGTTCTTC.